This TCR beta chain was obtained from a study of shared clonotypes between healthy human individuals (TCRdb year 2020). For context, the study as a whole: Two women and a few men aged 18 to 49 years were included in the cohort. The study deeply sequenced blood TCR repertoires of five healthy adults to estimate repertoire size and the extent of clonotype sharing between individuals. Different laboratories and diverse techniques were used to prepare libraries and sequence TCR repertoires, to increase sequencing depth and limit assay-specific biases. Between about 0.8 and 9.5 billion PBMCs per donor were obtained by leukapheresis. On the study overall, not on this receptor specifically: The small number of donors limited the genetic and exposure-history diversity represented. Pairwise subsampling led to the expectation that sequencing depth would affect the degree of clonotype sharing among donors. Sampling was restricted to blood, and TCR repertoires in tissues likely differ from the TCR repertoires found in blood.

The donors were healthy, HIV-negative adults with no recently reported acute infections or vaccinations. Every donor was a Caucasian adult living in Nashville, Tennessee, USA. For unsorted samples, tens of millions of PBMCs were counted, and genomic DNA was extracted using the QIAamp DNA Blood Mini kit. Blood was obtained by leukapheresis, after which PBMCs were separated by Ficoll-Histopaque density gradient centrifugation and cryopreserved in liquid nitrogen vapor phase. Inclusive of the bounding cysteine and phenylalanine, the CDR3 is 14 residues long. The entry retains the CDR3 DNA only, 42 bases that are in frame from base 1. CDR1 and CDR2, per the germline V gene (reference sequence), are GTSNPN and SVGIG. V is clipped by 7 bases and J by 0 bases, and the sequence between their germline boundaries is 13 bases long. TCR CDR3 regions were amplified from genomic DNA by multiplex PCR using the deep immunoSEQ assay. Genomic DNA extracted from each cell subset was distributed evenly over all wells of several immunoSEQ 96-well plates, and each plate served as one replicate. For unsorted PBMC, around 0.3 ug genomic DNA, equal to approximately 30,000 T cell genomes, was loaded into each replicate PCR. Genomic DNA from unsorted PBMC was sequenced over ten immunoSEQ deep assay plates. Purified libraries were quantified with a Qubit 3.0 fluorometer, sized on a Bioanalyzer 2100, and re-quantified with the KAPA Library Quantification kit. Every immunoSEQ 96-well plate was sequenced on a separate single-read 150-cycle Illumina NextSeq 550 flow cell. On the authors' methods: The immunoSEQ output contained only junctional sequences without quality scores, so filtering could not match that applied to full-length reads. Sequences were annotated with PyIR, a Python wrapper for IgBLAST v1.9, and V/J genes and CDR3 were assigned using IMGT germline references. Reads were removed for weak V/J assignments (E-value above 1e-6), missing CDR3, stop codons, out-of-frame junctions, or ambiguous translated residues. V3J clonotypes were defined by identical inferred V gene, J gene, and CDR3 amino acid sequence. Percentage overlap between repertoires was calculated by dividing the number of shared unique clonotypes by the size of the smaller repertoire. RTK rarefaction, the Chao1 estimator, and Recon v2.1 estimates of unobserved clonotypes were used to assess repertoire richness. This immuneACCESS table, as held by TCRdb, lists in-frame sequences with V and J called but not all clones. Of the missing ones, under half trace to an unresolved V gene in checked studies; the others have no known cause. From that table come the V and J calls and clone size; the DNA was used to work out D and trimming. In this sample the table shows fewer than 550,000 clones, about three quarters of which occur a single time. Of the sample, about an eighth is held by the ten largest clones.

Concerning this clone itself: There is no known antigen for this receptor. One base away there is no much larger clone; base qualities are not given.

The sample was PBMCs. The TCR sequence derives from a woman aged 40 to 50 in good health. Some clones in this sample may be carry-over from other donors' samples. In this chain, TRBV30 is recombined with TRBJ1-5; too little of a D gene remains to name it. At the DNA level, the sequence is TGTGCCTCAGCGGCGGTCAATAGCAATCAGCCCCAGCATTTT. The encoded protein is CASAAVNSNQPQHF.